The 12 T cell receptor beta chains below were found in one sample sequenced in a study of blood T cell repertoires in COVID-19. Libraries were prepared by immunoSEQ multiplex PCR; TCRdb keeps only in-frame clonotypes and omits some of them. The data show a few hundred thousand clones, around 90% seen once. The material sequenced was peripheral blood. Receptors were obtained from a man between 45 and 60 years old with active or convalescent COVID-19.

The J gene is TRBJ1-3, the V gene TRBV18; D ambiguous. The CDR3 extends over 17 amino acids. Germline-derived CDR1 and CDR2 are KGHSH and LQKENI. V lost 3 bases, J lost 2 bases, and 17 bases lay in between. CDR3 sequence: CASSPSAVRLTGNTIYF. CDR3 DNA: TGTGCCAGCTCACCTTCGGCAGTGAGGTTGACTGGAAACACCATATATTTT.

The rearrangement links TRBV4-2 to TRBJ2-4, with 10 bases lining up with TRBD2. The CDR3 consists of 17 residues. Germline CDR1 and CDR2: LGHNA and YNFKEQ. V lost 0 bases, J lost 0 bases, and 2 bases stayed unmatched. CDR3 in amino acids: CASSQELAGLAKNIQYF. The CDR3 DNA reads as TGTGCCAGCAGCCAAGAACTAGCGGGGCTAGCCAAAAACATTCAGTACTTC.

The chain combines TRBV6-5 with TRBJ1-2, with 7 bases identical to TRBD1. With 4 bases clipped from V and 2 bases from J, the junction kept 4 bases outside the gene matches. Germline V CDR1 and CDR2: MNHEY, SVGAGI. This CDR3 contains 14 residues. The CDR3: CASSSGQTNYGYTF. CDR3 bases: TGTGCCAGCAGTTCGGGACAGACAAACTATGGCTACACCTTC.

This clone appeared a few times. The V call is TRBV15, the J call TRBJ2-7; D possibly corresponds to TRBD2 (5 bases). Trimming stripped 1 base from V and 1 base from J, with 8 bases between. This CDR3 contains 14 residues. CDR1 is LNHNV, CDR2 YYDKDF, per germline (reference sequence). CDR3 DNA: TGTGCCACCAGCAGAGCTGGCGGGTCCTACGAGCAGTACTTC. Amino acids: CATSRAGGSYEQYF.

The J gene is TRBJ2-4, the V gene TRBV6-5; D may be TRBD2 (5 bases). CDR3 size: 16 residues. CDR1 MNHEY and CDR2 SVGAGI come from the germline V gene. Trimming shortened V by 0 bases and J by 0 bases, and 9 bases separated the two germline ends. CDR3 nucleotides: TGTGCCAGCAGTTACTCGCCGCTAGCAGCCAAAAACATTCAGTACTTC. Encoded protein: CASSYSPLAAKNIQYF.

This chain uses TRBV28 with TRBJ1-4; D perhaps matches TRBD1 (5 bases). Germline assignment: CDR1 MDHEN and CDR2 SYDVKM. Deletions cut 3 bases from V and 7 bases from J, with 12 bases between. The CDR3 extends over 14 amino acids. The CDR3 loop is CASSFGGNGEKLFF. CDR3 nucleotide sequence: TGTGCCAGCAGTTTTGGGGGGAACGGTGAAAAACTGTTTTTT.

The chain couples TRBV18 to TRBJ1-1, with 7 bases that match TRBD1. With V trimmed by 0 bases and J by 10 bases, 11 bases remained unmatched. Per the germline V gene, CDR1 is KGHSH and CDR2 is LQKENI. The CDR3 covers 15 residues. The CDR3 nucleotides are TGTGCCAGCTCACCACCCGTCCAGGGGGTGATAGGAGCTTTCTTT. Encoded protein: CASSPPVQGVIGAFF. The variable domain in full, completed from reference TRBV18 and TRBJ1-1, reads NAGVMQNPRHLVRRRGQEARLRCSPMKGHSHVYWYRQLPEEGLKFMVYLQKENIIDESGMPKERFSAEFPKEGPSILRIQQVVRGDSAAYFCASSPPVQGVIGAFFGQGTRLTVV.

This rearrangement joins TRBV28 to TRBJ2-1; 12 nucleotides agree with TRBD2. V shed 8 bases, J shed 6 bases, and the junction held 2 bases outside the gene matches. Germline lookup yields CDR1 MDHEN and CDR2 SYDVKM. The CDR3 spans 13 residues. CDR3 protein: CASETSGSNEQFF. The CDR3 DNA is TGTGCCAGCGAGACTAGCGGGAGCAATGAGCAGTTCTTC. The whole variable domain, remainder taken from reference TRBV28 and TRBJ2-1, is DVKVTQSSRYLVKRTGEKVFLECVQDMDHENMFWYRQDPGLGLRLIYFSYDVKMKEKGDIPEGYSVSREKKERFSLILESASTNQTSMYLCASETSGSNEQFFGPGTRLTVL.

The DNA for the CDR3 is TGTGCCAGCTTCCGACACGGCTCGAACACTGAAGCTTTCTTT. Translating it yields CASFRHGSNTEAFF. This chain connects TRBV6-5 to TRBJ1-1, with no clear D. V lost 8 bases and J lost 1, with 14 bases in between. Germline V lookup: CDR1 MNHEY, CDR2 SVGAGI. The CDR3 runs to 14 residues.

This clone showed up just once. J is TRBJ1-5 and V is TRBV28; TRBD1 aligns across 8 bases. The germline CDR1 and CDR2 sequences are MDHEN and SYDVKM. CDR3 length equals 16 residues. Trimming took 4 bases from V and 1 from J; bases not matched to a gene: 6. The CDR3 protein is CASSYLRQGSNQPQHF. CDR3 nucleotide sequence: TGTGCCAGCAGTTACCTCCGACAGGGGAGCAATCAGCCCCAGCATTTT.

This chain uses TRBV7-9 with TRBJ2-1; 8 bases fit TRBD2. CDR1 SEHNR and CDR2 FQNEAQ come from the germline V gene (reference sequence). This CDR3 has 14 amino acids. The J segment lost 9 bases and the V segment lost 6 bases, leaving 10 bases of the junction unmatched. CDR3 DNA: TGTGCCAGCAGGCTTACGGGACTAGAGGGTGAGCAGTTCTTC. This encodes CASRLTGLEGEQFF.

V usage is TRBV4-1 and J usage is TRBJ2-3; weak D call: TRBD2 (6 bases). The CDR3 loop spans 12 amino acids. Germline assignment: CDR1 MGHRA and CDR2 YSYEKL. With 0 bases removed from V and 8 bases from J, the gap between germline ends came to 6 bases. The CDR3 nucleotides are TGCGCCAGCAGCCAAGAGGGGGGTACGCAGTATTTT. This encodes CASSQEGGTQYF.